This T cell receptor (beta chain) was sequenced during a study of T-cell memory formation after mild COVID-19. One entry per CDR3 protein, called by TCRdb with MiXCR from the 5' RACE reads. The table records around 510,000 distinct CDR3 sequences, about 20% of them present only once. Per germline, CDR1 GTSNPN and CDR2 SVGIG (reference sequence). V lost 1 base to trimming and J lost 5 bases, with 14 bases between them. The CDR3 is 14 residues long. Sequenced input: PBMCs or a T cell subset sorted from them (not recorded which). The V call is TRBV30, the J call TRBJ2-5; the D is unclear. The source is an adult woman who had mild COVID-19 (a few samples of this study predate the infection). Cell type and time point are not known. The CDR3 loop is CAWSAGMKEETQYF. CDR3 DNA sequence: TGTGCCTGGAGTGCTGGTATGAAGGAGGAGACCCAGTACTTC.